What follows are 26 T cell receptor beta chains derived from one specimen sequenced in a study of T cell responses to AZD1222 COVID-19 vaccine. Repertoires were generated with immunoSEQ multiplex PCR, while TCRdb's copy carries only in-frame clones and drops some. The data show under 150,000 clones, approximately 92% seen once. The sample was peripheral blood, taken 28 days after the second AZD1222 dose. The receptors shown here come from an adult who received the AZD1222 COVID-19 vaccine.

This CDR3 is CASSLATGDYEQYF. The CDR3 bases are TGTGCCAGCAGCTTAGCGACCGGGGACTACGAGCAGTACTTC. The chain joins TRBV7-2 to TRBJ2-7, with TRBD2 as a possible D gene (5 bases). Germline assignment: CDR1 SGHTA and CDR2 FQGNSA. The CDR3 totals 14 residues. V lost 0 bases to trimming and J lost 3 bases, with 9 bases between them.

J is TRBJ1-2 and V is TRBV4-3, with D perhaps matching TRBD1 (5 bases). Per the germline V gene, CDR1 is LGHNA and CDR2 is YSLEER. With 1 base removed from V and 0 bases from J, the gap between germline ends came to 12 bases. The CDR3 is 16 residues long. CDR3 in amino acids: CASSQGQRGANYGYTF. The CDR3 region has the DNA TGCGCCAGCAGCCAAGGACAAAGGGGAGCTAACTATGGCTACACCTTC.

V is TRBV5-6 and J is TRBJ2-5; D may be TRBD2 (5 bases). Germline CDR1 and CDR2: SGHDT and YYEEEE. V shed 2 bases and J shed 3 bases, with 11 bases lying between them. CDR3 length: 14 amino acids. CDR3 bases: TGTGCCAGCAGCTTTGTCCTAGCAGAAGAGACCCAGTACTTC. Encoded protein: CASSFVLAEETQYF.

The rearrangement joins TRBV7-9 to TRBJ1-2; 8 bases agree with TRBD1. Germline trimming cut 5 bases from V and 2 bases from J; bases unmatched to any gene: 4. Germline loops: CDR1 SEHNR, CDR2 FQNEAQ (reference sequence). This CDR3 is built from 14 residues. The CDR3: CASSAYRGNYGYTF. The CDR3 DNA reads TGTGCCAGCAGCGCATACAGGGGGAACTATGGCTACACCTTC.

The genes are TRBV5-6 and TRBJ2-7, with 9 bases aligning to TRBD1. The CDR3 contains 13 residues. Germline loops: CDR1 SGHDT, CDR2 YYEEEE. Trimming removed 4 bases from V and 8 bases from J; junction bases left unmatched: 7. The CDR3 DNA reads TGTGCCAGCAGCGGGGTAGGACAGGGGAAGCAGTACTTC. Translating gives CASSGVGQGKQYF. The full variable domain, rest sourced from reference TRBV5-6 and TRBJ2-7, is DAGVTQSPTHLIKTRGQQVTLRCSPKSGHDTVSWYQQALGQGPQFIFQYYEEEERQRGNFPDRFSGHQFPNYSSELNVNALLLGDSALYLCASSGVGQGKQYFGPGTRLTVT.

The chain combines TRBV12-3 or TRBV12-4 with TRBJ1-5; D not certain. Between the trimmed V and J ends, which lost 3 bases and 6 bases, there was a span of 9 bases. The CDR3 has 13 amino acids. The CDR3 reads CASSFLVSQPQHF. CDR3 DNA: TGTGCCAGCAGTTTTCTCGTATCTCAGCCCCAGCATTTT.

The chain carries TRBV5-1 and TRBJ2-3; 8 nucleotides align to TRBD1. Germline V gene sequence: CDR1 SGHRS, CDR2 YFSETQ. With 7 bases clipped from V and 1 base from J, the junction kept 8 bases outside the gene matches. This CDR3 comprises 15 residues. The CDR3 reads CASCQDRGGTDTQYF. In DNA, the CDR3 is TGCGCCAGCTGCCAAGACAGGGGTGGCACAGATACGCAGTATTTT.

Only one count was recorded for this clone. V is TRBV4-1 and J is TRBJ2-3; D perhaps matches TRBD2 (7 bases). V was clipped by 4 bases and J by 2 bases, with 13 bases between them. There are 15 residues in the CDR3. Germline V gene data show CDR1 as MGHRA and CDR2 as YSYEKL. Here the CDR3 reads CASSLTGGATDTQYF. Written as DNA, the CDR3 is TGCGCCAGCAGCCTCACTGGGGGGGCCACAGATACGCAGTATTTT.

J is TRBJ1-1 and V is TRBV6-2 or TRBV6-3; unclear D gene. The germline V and J ends were trimmed by 2 bases and 1 base, with 8 bases remaining between them. Germline CDR1 reads MNHEY; CDR2 reads SVGEGT. The CDR3 length is 14 residues. The CDR3 region is CASSYTRQNTEAFF. CDR3 nucleotide sequence: TGTGCCAGCAGTTACACGAGACAGAACACTGAAGCTTTCTTT.

This clone was recorded once. This rearrangement joins TRBV4-2 to TRBJ1-3; TRBD1 matches at 9 bases. Germline loops: CDR1 LGHNA, CDR2 YNFKEQ. The CDR3 runs to 15 residues. The V gene end was trimmed by 1 base and the J gene end by 2 bases; junction bases not matched to a gene: 0. The CDR3 protein is CASSQGQGAGNTIYF. The DNA of the CDR3 is TGTGCCAGCAGCCAAGGACAGGGGGCTGGAAACACCATATATTTT.

This clone came up once. The chain is built from TRBV5-6 and TRBJ1-1, with D maybe TRBD1 (5 bases). This CDR3 is built from 16 residues. Germline-derived CDR1 and CDR2 are SGHDT and YYEEEE. V was clipped by 3 bases and J by 3 bases, with 18 bases between them. The CDR3 DNA is TGTGCCAGCAGCTGGCCTGGGAGGAGAGGGGACACTGAAGCTTTCTTT. This codes for CASSWPGRRGDTEAFF.

This chain links TRBV4-2 with TRBJ1-5; TRBD1 might be the D (5 bases). The CDR3 runs 15 residues. V dropped 0 bases and J dropped 6 bases, with 12 bases sitting between them. Germline-derived CDR1 and CDR2 are LGHNA and YNFKEQ. The CDR3 DNA reads TGTGCCAGCAGCCAAGATCGGGTGGGGACTCAGCCCCAGCATTTT. Protein: CASSQDRVGTQPQHF.

V is TRBV29-1 and J is TRBJ1-4; 9 bases match TRBD1. The CDR3 extends over 13 amino acids. Per the germline V gene, CDR1 is SQVTM and CDR2 is ANQGSEA. With 1 base clipped from V and 6 bases from J, the junction kept 0 bases outside the gene matches. The CDR3 protein is CSVEGQGDEKLFF. CDR3 DNA: TGCAGCGTTGAAGGACAGGGGGATGAAAAACTGTTTTTT.

The chain recombines TRBV27 with TRBJ1-1; maybe TRBD1 (5 bases). Germline V lookup: CDR1 MNHEY, CDR2 SMNVEV (reference sequence). This CDR3 spans 15 amino acids. Trimming removed 4 bases from V and 1 base from J, with 13 bases in between. CDR3 protein: CASSSDRDGNTEAFF. DNA of the CDR3: TGTGCCAGCAGTTCGGACCGGGACGGGAACACTGAAGCTTTCTTT.

The gene calls are TRBV9 and TRBJ2-1; 11 bases fit TRBD2. J lost 8 bases, V lost 4 bases, and 8 bases had no gene match. CDR1 is SGDLS and CDR2 is YYNGEE in the germline V gene. CDR3 length: 15 amino acids. In DNA, the CDR3 is TGTGCCAGCAGCATTAGCGGGAGGGCCTGGGATGAGCAGTTCTTC. This sequence encodes CASSISGRAWDEQFF.

This clone came up once. The V gene is TRBV27, the J gene TRBJ2-3, with 7 bases matching TRBD2. V lost 2 bases to trimming and J lost 2 bases; unmatched junction nucleotides: 7. The CDR3 is 16 residues long. CDR1 and CDR2 from the germline V gene are MNHEY and SMNVEV (reference sequence). The CDR3 sequence: CASSLGGEAHTDTQYF. CDR3 sequence (DNA): TGTGCCAGCAGTTTAGGGGGGGAGGCACACACAGATACGCAGTATTTT.

The CDR3 region is CASSEVGGIDTEAFF. In nucleotides, the CDR3 is TGTGCCAGCAGTGAAGTTGGGGGTATTGACACTGAAGCTTTCTTT. The chain links TRBV25-1 to TRBJ1-1; D may be TRBD1 (5 bases). The CDR3 runs 15 residues. Germline-derived CDR1 and CDR2 are MGHDK and SYGVNS. V was cut by 2 bases and J by 3 bases, with 13 bases left in between. Variable domain in full (rest from reference TRBV25-1 and TRBJ1-1): EADIYQTPRYLVIGTGKKITLECSQTMGHDKMYWYQQDPGMELHLIHYSYGVNSTEKGDLSSESTVSRIRTEHFPLTLESARPSHTSQYLCASSEVGGIDTEAFFGQGTRLTVV.

The V and J genes are TRBV7-9 and TRBJ2-7; D is undetermined. Looked up from germline, CDR1 is SEHNR and CDR2 is FQNEAQ (reference sequence). V shed 7 bases and J shed 1 base, with 11 bases lying between them. There are 13 residues in the CDR3. Here the CDR3 reads CASTPVGSYEQYF. The CDR3 nucleotides read TGTGCCAGCACCCCAGTAGGTTCCTACGAGCAGTACTTC.

The chain uses TRBV24-1 and TRBJ2-3, with D possibly matching TRBD2 (6 bases). This CDR3 spans 14 amino acids. The V gene lost 6 bases and the J gene lost 6 bases, with 15 bases spanning the gap. Germline loops: CDR1 KGHDR, CDR2 SFDVKD. DNA for the CDR3: TGTGCCACCAGTTCGTGGGGGGTTTCGGATACGCAGTATTTT. Translating gives CATSSWGVSDTQYF.

V is TRBV21-1 and J is TRBJ1-1; the D segment call TRBD1 is taken from the table without a DNA check. TRBV21-1 is a pseudogene segment. The CDR3 covers 13 residues. The DNA of the CDR3 is TGTGCCAGCAGAGAGACAGGGGAGATTGAAGCTTTCTTT. Protein: CASRETGEIEAFF.

The CDR3 DNA reads as TGCGCCAGCAGGGAGCATCCTTTTGTACGGGACACTGAAGCTTTCTTT. Protein product: CASREHPFVRDTEAFF. The J gene is TRBJ1-1, the V gene TRBV10-1, with D unresolved. CDR1 WNHNN and CDR2 SYGVQD come from the germline V gene (reference sequence). Deletions cut 6 bases from V and 3 bases from J, with 20 bases between. This CDR3 is built from 16 residues.

V usage is TRBV6-1 and J usage is TRBJ2-3; D gene unclear. Between the trimmed V and J ends, which lost 3 bases and 0 bases, there was a span of 10 bases. From germline, CDR1 is MNHNS and CDR2 SASEGT. This CDR3 spans 15 amino acids. CDR3 DNA sequence: TGTGCCAGCAGTGATCTAGGTCATAGCACAGATACGCAGTATTTT. It encodes CASSDLGHSTDTQYF.

In its sample, this clone was seen once. This sequence joins TRBV6-5 and TRBJ1-4; possibly TRBD1 for D (5 bases). The length of the CDR3 is 15 residues. Germline-derived CDR1 and CDR2 are MNHEY and SVGAGI. V shed 6 bases and J shed 5 bases, with 16 bases lying between them. This CDR3 reads CASRSRQSWNEKLFF. DNA for the CDR3: TGTGCCAGCAGATCCCGACAGTCTTGGAATGAAAAACTGTTTTTT.

Only one count was recorded for this clone. The CDR3, as DNA: TGTGCCAGCAGTGAGCGTAATTCACCCCTCCACTTT. Amino acids: CASSERNSPLHF. This sequence joins TRBV28 and TRBJ1-6, with D unresolved. Germline values: CDR1 MDHEN, CDR2 SYDVKM. This CDR3 contains 12 residues. Trimming removed 5 bases from V and 6 bases from J, with 5 bases in between.

The chain is built from TRBV19 and TRBJ2-7; 9 positions agree with TRBD1. V shed 4 bases and J 7 bases; nucleotides not matched to a gene: 11. The CDR3 is 15 amino acids. Germline lookup yields CDR1 LNHDA and CDR2 SQIVND (reference sequence). The chain's CDR3 is CASSTWTGEGSEQYF. For the CDR3, the DNA is TGTGCCAGTAGTACTTGGACAGGGGAGGGATCTGAGCAGTACTTC.

The rearrangement links TRBV15 to TRBJ1-6; D is unresolved. The CDR3 totals 14 residues. The V gene lost 0 bases and the J gene lost 7 bases, with 7 bases spanning the gap. Germline lookup yields CDR1 LNHNV and CDR2 YYDKDF (reference sequence). The CDR3 DNA is TGTGCCACCAGCAGAGATCCATTAAATTCACCCCTCCACTTT. Translating gives CATSRDPLNSPLHF.